One and the same sample provided the 7 T cell receptor beta chains below, sequenced in a study of shared clonotypes between healthy human individuals. Naive CD8 isolation took CD45RO-negative cells positively selected for CCR7 and excluded terminally differentiated effector memory CD45RA+ cells. Method: immunoSEQ multiplex PCR; TCRdb's copy keeps in-frame clones and lacks some. The sample holds about 580,000 clones, roughly 98% seen once. The sequenced sample was naive CD8+ T cells sorted from blood. The source of these receptors is a man aged 30 to 39 in good health.

The chain is built from TRBV28 and TRBJ2-7; TRBD1 matches 9 bases. V lost 2 bases and J lost 3; bases outside the gene matches: 8. Germline-derived CDR1 and CDR2 are MDHEN and SYDVKM. This CDR3 is built from 16 residues. The CDR3 sequence is CASSLGSGTGHYEQYF. In DNA form, the CDR3 reads TGTGCCAGCAGTTTAGGATCCGGGACAGGGCACTACGAGCAGTACTTC.

The chain is built from TRBV27 and TRBJ2-2; D not resolved. Per germline, CDR1 MNHEY and CDR2 SMNVEV (reference sequence). The V end lost 3 bases, the J end lost 9 bases, and 8 bases lay between the germline ends. This CDR3 region has 12 residues. CDR3 sequence reads: CASSLGFRELFF. The CDR3 bases are TGTGCCAGCAGTTTGGGATTCCGGGAGCTGTTTTTT.

The rearrangement uses TRBV7-6 and TRBJ2-7; 7 bases align to TRBD1. With 2 bases clipped from V and 2 bases from J, the junction kept 3 bases outside the gene matches. Germline CDR1 is SGHVS and CDR2 is FNYEAQ. The CDR3 is made up of 14 amino acids. The CDR3 sequence: CASSLLGQTYEQYF. CDR3 in DNA: TGTGCCAGCAGCTTACTGGGACAGACCTACGAGCAGTACTTC.

The rearrangement uses TRBV5-1 and TRBJ2-1; D possibly corresponds to TRBD2 (5 bases). The CDR3 spans 16 residues. Germline CDR1 SGHRS, CDR2 YFSETQ. Trimming stripped 2 bases from V and 0 bases from J, with 12 bases between. The CDR3 nucleotides are TGCGCCAGCAGCTTCTTCCCGGGAAGCTCCTACAATGAGCAGTTCTTC. Translation: CASSFFPGSSYNEQFF.

The chain is built from TRBV4-3 and TRBJ2-7; D is possibly TRBD2 (6 bases). Trimming shortened V by 0 bases and J by 2 bases, and 11 bases separated the two germline ends. The germline gives CDR1 LGHNA, CDR2 YSLEER. This CDR3 has 15 amino acids. CDR3 sequence (DNA): TGCGCCAGCAGCCAAGATAGCGGAGGAACCTACGAGCAGTACTTC. It yields the protein CASSQDSGGTYEQYF.

CDR3 sequence: CASGPGDRGWLAVSYNEQFF. The CDR3 nucleotides read TGTGCTAGTGGTCCGGGGGACAGGGGTTGGCTAGCGGTTTCCTACAATGAGCAGTTCTTC. The chain combines TRBV12-5 with TRBJ2-1, with 10 positions matching TRBD1. The trim removed 5 bases at V and 1 base at J, leaving 17 bases unmatched. Looked up from germline, CDR1 is LGHNT and CDR2 is FRNRAP. This CDR3 spans 20 amino acids.

The chain carries TRBV11-2 and TRBJ2-1; no clear D. CDR1 and CDR2 from the germline V gene are SGHAT and FQNNGV. Deletions cut 5 bases from V and 0 bases from J, with 20 bases between. This CDR3 is 18 amino acids long. CDR3 DNA sequence: TGTGCCAGCAGCCCTTTCCCGGAGCCCCAGAGCTCCTACAATGAGCAGTTCTTC. It is translated as CASSPFPEPQSSYNEQFF.